The 23 T cell receptor beta chains below come from one sample, sequenced in a study of shared clonotypes between healthy human individuals. Some clones are missing from TCRdb's copy, which holds only in-frame ones; the method was immunoSEQ multiplex PCR. The sample lists almost 750,000 clones, just under 75% occurring once. Sequencing was performed on memory CD4+ T cells sorted from blood. Regarding subset: CD45RA-negative fraction. The receptors were sampled from a woman in her twenties or thirties in good health.

V usage is TRBV5-1 and J usage is TRBJ2-3, with a weak D call TRBD2 (6 bases). V was trimmed by 6 bases and J by 6 bases, leaving 17 bases between them. CDR1 and CDR2 (germline): SGHRS, YFSETQ. The CDR3 has 14 residues. CDR3 protein: CASNAGEAGDTQYF. CDR3 DNA: TGCGCCAGCAACGCTGGGGAGGCGGGGGATACGCAGTATTTT.

In DNA form, the CDR3 reads TGTGCCAGCAGCCTATCCGGTTCGGTGGGGAGCTATGGCTACACCTTC. Translated, it gives CASSLSGSVGSYGYTF. The chain joins TRBV5-5 to TRBJ1-2; D is uncertain. Trimming cost V 4 bases and J 4 bases, with 20 bases left between them. This CDR3 contains 16 residues. The germline CDR1 and CDR2 sequences are SGHKS and YYEKEE (reference sequence).

V is TRBV28 and J is TRBJ1-5; TRBD1 is a possible D gene (6 bases). The CDR3 spans 16 residues. Germline assignment: CDR1 MDHEN and CDR2 SYDVKM. V was trimmed by 7 bases and J by 9 bases, leaving 25 bases between them. The CDR3 DNA reads as TGTGCCAGCACTCCCGGTGGACAGCCCGAGGTTAGGCCCCAGCATTTT. Protein product: CASTPGGQPEVRPQHF.

The chain recombines TRBV7-2 with TRBJ1-1; D perhaps matches TRBD1 (5 bases). The CDR3 loop spans 14 amino acids. CDR1 is SGHTA, CDR2 FQGNSA, per germline. Trimming removed 5 bases at V and 8 bases at J, with 18 bases between. CDR3 nucleotides: TGTGCCAGCAGCCCGATGGGGGGGAGTCGCGAAGCTTTCTTT. It yields the protein CASSPMGGSREAFF.

This clone was detected once. The chain's CDR3 is CASSFDALSSYEQYF. CDR3 in DNA: TGCGCCAGCAGCTTTGACGCCCTGAGCTCCTACGAGCAGTACTTC. The V gene is TRBV5-1, the J gene TRBJ2-7; D gene uncertain. The CDR3 extends over 15 amino acids. Germline CDR1 reads SGHRS; CDR2 reads YFSETQ. The V end was cut by 2 bases, the J end by 0 bases, with 12 bases between.

This clone was counted once. The chain recombines TRBV11-3 with TRBJ2-5; 8 bases align to TRBD2. CDR1 is SGHNT and CDR2 is YENEEA in the germline V gene. The ends lost 1 base at V and 5 bases at J; junction bases unmatched: 3. The length of the CDR3 is 14 residues. The CDR3, as DNA: TGTGCCAGCAGCTTAGCCCTAGCGGGCGAGACCCAGTACTTC. The encoded protein is CASSLALAGETQYF.

This chain links TRBV5-1 with TRBJ1-1; 7 bases match TRBD1. In germline, CDR1 is SGHRS, CDR2 YFSETQ. The CDR3 extends over 20 amino acids. V dropped 1 base and J dropped 0; count of bases not matched to a gene: 18. DNA for the CDR3: TGCGCCAGCAGCTTGTCGATCCCCGGGACAGTAGATCTCATGAACACTGAAGCTTTCTTT. Translation gives CASSLSIPGTVDLMNTEAFF.

This chain joins TRBV5-1 and TRBJ2-2; 7 bases map to TRBD2. CDR1 is SGHRS, CDR2 YFSETQ, per germline. The CDR3 contains 16 residues. Losses at the gene ends were 2 bases for V and 0 bases for J; bases not matched to a gene: 4. The CDR3 nucleotides read TGCGCCAGCAGCTTTGTGAGCGGGACGAACACCGGGGAGCTGTTTTTT. It yields the protein CASSFVSGTNTGELFF.

This chain joins TRBV11-3 and TRBJ2-3; D not certain. The CDR3 totals 16 residues. Germline V CDR1 and CDR2: SGHNT, YENEEA. Trimming left V 1 base short and J 0 bases short, with 11 bases between. The CDR3 sequence is CASSLGVGGSTDTQYF. As DNA, the CDR3 is TGTGCCAGCAGCTTAGGGGTCGGCGGAAGCACAGATACGCAGTATTTT.

The genes are TRBV5-8 and TRBJ1-2; TRBD1 might be the D (6 bases). V was shortened by 0 bases and J by 7 bases, with 16 bases between the two germline ends. CDR1 and CDR2 (germline): SGHTS, YDEGEE. This CDR3 contains 15 residues. DNA of the CDR3: TGTGCCAGCAGCTTGGAGTTACAGGGAATCGGTGGCTACACCTTC. As protein: CASSLELQGIGGYTF.

The chain couples TRBV6-1 to TRBJ2-3; unclear D gene. V lost 4 bases and J 0 bases, leaving 8 bases between the germline ends. The CDR3 is 14 residues long. Germline V CDR1 and CDR2: MNHNS, SASEGT. The CDR3 here is CASSVQTSTDTQYF. The CDR3 bases are TGTGCCAGCAGTGTACAGACCAGCACAGATACGCAGTATTTT.

The V call is TRBV7-9, the J call TRBJ1-3; D is perhaps TRBD1 (5 bases). The germline gives CDR1 SEHNR, CDR2 FQNEAQ (reference sequence). V gave up 1 base and J gave up 4 bases, with 17 bases separating them. This CDR3 spans 17 amino acids. The CDR3 loop reads CASSLVPGFERGNTIYF. The DNA of the CDR3 is TGTGCCAGCAGCTTAGTCCCAGGGTTCGAAAGGGGAAACACCATATATTTT.

This rearrangement joins TRBV29-1 to TRBJ1-5; D remains unclear. Trimming took 3 bases from V and 4 from J, leaving 10 bases between them. Germline CDR1 and CDR2: SQVTM and ANQGSEA. This CDR3 is 13 amino acids long. The DNA of the CDR3 is TGCAGCGTTGAGTTCGCTATTAATCAGCCCCAGCATTTT. Its protein product is CSVEFAINQPQHF.

This clone was detected a few times. CDR3 protein: CASSFSGQLNYGYTF. In DNA form, the CDR3 reads TGTGCCAGCAGCTTTTCGGGGCAGCTCAACTATGGCTACACCTTC. V is TRBV11-2 and J is TRBJ1-2; D possibly corresponds to TRBD1 (5 bases). Trimming took off 3 bases at V and 2 bases at J, with 13 bases between the two ends. Germline V gene sequence: CDR1 SGHAT, CDR2 FQNNGV. The CDR3 runs 15 residues. Supplemented by reference TRBV11-2 and TRBJ1-2, the full variable domain reads EAGVAQSPRYKIIEKRQSVAFWCNPISGHATLYWYQQILGQGPKLLIQFQNNGVVDDSQLPKDRFSAERLKGVDSTLKIQPAKLEDSAVYLCASSFSGQLNYGYTFGSGTRLTVV.

Details on this clone: This is likely an artifact of a read error, given a far larger clone one base away. Other DNA sequences in this sample translate to the same CDR3. The chain uses TRBV12-5 and TRBJ2-1, with D unclear. Germline values: CDR1 LGHNT, CDR2 FRNRAP. This CDR3 contains 14 residues. As DNA, the CDR3 is TGTGCTAGTGGCTTGGTACCCCCCTACAATGAGCAGTTCTTC. This sequence encodes CASGLVPPYNEQFF. Variable domain in full (rest from reference TRBV12-5 and TRBJ2-1): DARVTQTPRHKVTEMGQEVTMRCQPILGHNTVFWYRQTMMQGLELLAYFRNRAPLDDSGMPKDRFSAEMPDATLATLKIQPSEPRDSAVYFCASGLVPPYNEQFFGPGTRLTVL.

This clone appeared a single time. The chain combines TRBV6-6 with TRBJ2-6, with a tentative D call TRBD1 (5 bases). The CDR3 is 16 amino acids. Trimming took 2 bases from V and 2 from J, leaving 10 bases between them. CDR1 MNHNY and CDR2 SVGAGI come from the germline V gene (reference sequence). In nucleotides, the CDR3 is TGTGCCAGCAGTTACGTATGGACACCTGGGGCCAACGTCCTGACTTTC. Its translation is CASSYVWTPGANVLTF.

This chain joins TRBV18 and TRBJ1-1; unclear D gene. V lost 2 bases and J 7 bases, leaving 8 bases between the germline ends. Germline assignment: CDR1 KGHSH and CDR2 LQKENI. The CDR3 runs 12 residues. Here the CDR3 DNA reads TGTGCCAGCTCACCATCTGGGGTTGAAGCTTTCTTT. This gives the protein CASSPSGVEAFF.

This clone was detected a few times. In the same sample, other DNA sequences code for this CDR3. This chain uses TRBV6-5 with TRBJ1-5; D not resolved. Germline CDR1 and CDR2: MNHEY and SVGAGI. V was cut by 0 bases and J by 2 bases, with 2 bases left in between. This CDR3 spans 13 amino acids. CDR3 region: CASSYSRNQPQHF. Here the CDR3 DNA reads TGTGCCAGCAGTTACTCTCGCAATCAGCCCCAGCATTTT.

This rearrangement joins TRBV5-6 to TRBJ2-7; D may be TRBD1 (5 bases). The ends were cut back, 1 base at V and 3 bases at J, with 8 bases in the middle. The CDR3 is 13 amino acids. The germline V gene has CDR1 SGHDT and CDR2 YYEEEE. Here the CDR3 reads CASSLFRDYEQYF. The CDR3 coding sequence is TGTGCCAGCAGCTTGTTCAGGGACTACGAGCAGTACTTC.

The rearrangement uses TRBV30 and TRBJ2-7; TRBD2 matches 8 bases. The V and J ends lost 3 bases and 4 bases, in that order; junction bases with no gene match: 5. Germline V lookup: CDR1 GTSNPN, CDR2 SVGIG (reference sequence). The CDR3 covers 13 residues. CDR3: CAWSSGGRYEQYF. Written as DNA, the CDR3 is TGTGCCTGGAGCTCGGGAGGGCGATACGAGCAGTACTTC.

This sequence joins TRBV5-4 and TRBJ1-4, with 7 nucleotides matching TRBD1. V gave up 0 bases and J gave up 6 bases; unmatched junction bases: 5. The CDR3 is 15 residues long. CDR1 is SGHNT, CDR2 YYREEE, per germline (reference sequence). The CDR3 region has the DNA TGTGCCAGCAGCTTGGCCGGGACAGACTATGAAAAACTGTTTTTT. This sequence encodes CASSLAGTDYEKLFF.

In nucleotides, the CDR3 is TGCGCCAGCAGCTTCAAGAATTCACCCCTCCACTTT. Translating gives CASSFKNSPLHF. The chain couples TRBV4-1 to TRBJ1-6; D unresolved. The V end was cut by 5 bases, the J end by 7 bases, with 6 bases between. Germline-derived CDR1 and CDR2 are MGHRA and YSYEKL. This CDR3 region has 12 residues.

The chain uses TRBV28 and TRBJ2-5; D remains unclear. V was trimmed by 8 bases and J by 1 base, leaving 8 bases between them. Germline V gene sequence: CDR1 MDHEN, CDR2 SYDVKM. CDR3 length equals 12 residues. The CDR3 sequence is CASGTAQETQYF. DNA for the CDR3: TGTGCCAGCGGAACAGCCCAAGAGACCCAGTACTTC.